The TCR beta chain described here comes from a study of response to subunit inactivated influenza vaccine (dated by TCRdb to 2017 to 2018). About the full investigation: The study used deep quantitative T cell receptor repertoire profiling to track responses to a trivalent subunit inactivated influenza vaccine. What the work shows at the level of the full study, not this receptor alone: According to the authors, only a limited number of new T cells may be recruited by each seasonal influenza vaccination.

Reading the germline V gene (reference sequence) gives CDR1 DFQATT and CDR2 SNEGSKA. The CDR3 has 14 amino acids, counting the end cysteine and phenylalanine. The only DNA kept is the CDR3, 42 bases in frame from the first base. Relative to germline, V is 1 base shorter and J is 1 base shorter, with 7 bases between their ends. As to this clonotype: Its antigen remains undetermined. Per-base qualities were not stored, and no clone one base away is much larger.

Library construction relied on RT-PCR. Instrument on record: Illumina HiSeq 2500. Using fastp at Q25 and MiXCR, TCRdb reprocessed the public reads and kept productive beta chains. Here each entry gathers all rows of one CDR3 protein and keeps the most common genes and DNA. Here the sample has 650,000 to 800,000 distinct CDR3 sequences; approximately 15% occur a single time. Together, the top ten hold approximately 7% of the sample. Recombination joined TRBV20-1 with TRBJ2-2; no D gene can be assigned with confidence. This sequence was found in a middle-aged man who received an inactivated influenza vaccine. Donor details come from another sample of the same person, matched by shared clones. The material sequenced was PBMCs from blood, taken around 14 days before vaccination. The nucleotides read TGCAGTGCTAGAGCAGACTTGAACACCGGGGAGCTGTTTTTT. Translation gives CSARADLNTGELFF.